This paragraph reports one T cell receptor (beta chain). This entry belongs to a study of T cell changes during pregnancy in multiple sclerosis. Using immunoSEQ multiplex PCR, the repertoire was profiled, and TCRdb retains in-frame clones only, with some absent. The repertoire holds some 47,000 clones, 88% seen once, with approximately 5.8% in the top ten. The CDR3 totals 13 residues. Per germline, CDR1 LNHDA and CDR2 SQIVND (reference sequence). The germline V and J ends were trimmed by 8 bases and 1 base, with 11 bases remaining between them. The J gene is TRBJ1-1, the V gene TRBV19; TRBD1 is a possible D gene (5 bases). Sequencing was performed on CD8+ T cells from peripheral blood mononuclear cells, taken after pregnancy. This receptor was taken from a female donor in good health, enrolled as a control in a pregnancy study. CDR3 coding DNA: TGTGCCAGTCGGGGGGGAGGGAACACTGAAGCTTTCTTT. Translating it yields CASRGGGNTEAFF.